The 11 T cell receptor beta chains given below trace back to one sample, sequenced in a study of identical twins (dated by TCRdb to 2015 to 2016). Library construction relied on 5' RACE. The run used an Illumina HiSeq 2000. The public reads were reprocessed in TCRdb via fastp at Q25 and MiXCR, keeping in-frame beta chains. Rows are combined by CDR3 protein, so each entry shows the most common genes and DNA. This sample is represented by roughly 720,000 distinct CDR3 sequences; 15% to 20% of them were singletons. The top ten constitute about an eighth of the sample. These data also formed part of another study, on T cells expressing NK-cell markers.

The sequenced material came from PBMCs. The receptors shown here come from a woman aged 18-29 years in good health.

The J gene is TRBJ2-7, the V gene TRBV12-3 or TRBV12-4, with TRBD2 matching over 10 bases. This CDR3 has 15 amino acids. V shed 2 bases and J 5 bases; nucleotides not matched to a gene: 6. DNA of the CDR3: TGTGCCAGCAGTTTACTACTAGCGGGGAGACACGAGCAGTACTTC. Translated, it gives CASSLLLAGRHEQYF.

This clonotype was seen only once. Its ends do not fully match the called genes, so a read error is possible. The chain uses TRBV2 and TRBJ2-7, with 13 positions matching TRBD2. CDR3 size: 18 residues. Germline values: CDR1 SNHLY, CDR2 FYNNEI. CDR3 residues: CAISSIGTSGIRNYEQYF. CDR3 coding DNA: TGTGCCATCAGTTCCATCGGGACTAGCGGGATTAGGAACTACGAGCAGTACTTC.

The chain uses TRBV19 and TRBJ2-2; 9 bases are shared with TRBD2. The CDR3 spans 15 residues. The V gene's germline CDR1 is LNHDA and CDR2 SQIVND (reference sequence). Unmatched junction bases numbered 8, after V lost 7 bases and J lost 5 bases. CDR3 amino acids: CASNVLAGFTGELFF. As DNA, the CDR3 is TGTGCCAGTAACGTACTAGCGGGTTTTACCGGGGAGCTGTTTTTT.

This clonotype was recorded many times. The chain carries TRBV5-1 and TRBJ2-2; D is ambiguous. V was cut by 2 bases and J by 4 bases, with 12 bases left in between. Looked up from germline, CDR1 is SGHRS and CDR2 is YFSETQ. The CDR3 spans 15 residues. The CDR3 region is CASSLTATATGELFF. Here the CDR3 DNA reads TGCGCCAGCAGCTTAACCGCCACAGCCACCGGGGAGCTGTTTTTT.

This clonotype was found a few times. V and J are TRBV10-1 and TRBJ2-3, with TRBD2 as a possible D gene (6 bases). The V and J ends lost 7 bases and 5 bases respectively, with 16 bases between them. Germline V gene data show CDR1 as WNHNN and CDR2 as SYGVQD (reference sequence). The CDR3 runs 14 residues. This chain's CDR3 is CASTAGSQGDTQYF. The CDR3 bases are TGCGCCAGCACCGCCGGGAGTCAAGGAGATACGCAGTATTTT.

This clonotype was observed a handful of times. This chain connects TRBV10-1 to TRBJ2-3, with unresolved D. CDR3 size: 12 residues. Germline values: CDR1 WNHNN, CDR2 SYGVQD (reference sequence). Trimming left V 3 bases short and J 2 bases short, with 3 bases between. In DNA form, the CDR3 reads TGCGCCAGCAGTGATATCACAGATACGCAGTATTTT. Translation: CASSDITDTQYF.

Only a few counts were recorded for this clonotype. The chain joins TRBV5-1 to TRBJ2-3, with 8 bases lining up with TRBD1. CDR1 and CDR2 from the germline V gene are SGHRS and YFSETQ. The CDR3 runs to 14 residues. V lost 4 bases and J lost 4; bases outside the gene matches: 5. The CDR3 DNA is TGCGCCAGCAGCCACAGGGGGTCGGCAGATACGCAGTATTTT. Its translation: CASSHRGSADTQYF.

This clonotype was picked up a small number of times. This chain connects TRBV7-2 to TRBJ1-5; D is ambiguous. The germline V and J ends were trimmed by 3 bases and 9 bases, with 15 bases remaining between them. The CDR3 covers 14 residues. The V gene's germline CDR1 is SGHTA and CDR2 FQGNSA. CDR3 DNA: TGTGCCAGCAGCTTCGTCGGTTCTTCCGGGCCCCAGCATTTT. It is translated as CASSFVGSSGPQHF.

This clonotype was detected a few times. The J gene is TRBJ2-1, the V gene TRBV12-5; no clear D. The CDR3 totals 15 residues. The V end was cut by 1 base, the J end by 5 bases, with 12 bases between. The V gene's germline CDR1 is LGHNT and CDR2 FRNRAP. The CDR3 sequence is CASGLDGRLHNEQFF. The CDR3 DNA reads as TGTGCTAGTGGTTTGGACGGCCGACTCCACAATGAGCAGTTCTTC.

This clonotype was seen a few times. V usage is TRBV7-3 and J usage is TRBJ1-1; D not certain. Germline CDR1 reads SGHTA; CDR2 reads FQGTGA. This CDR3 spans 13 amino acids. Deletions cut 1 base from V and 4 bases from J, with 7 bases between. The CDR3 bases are TGTGCCAGCAGCTTAAATGTGTTCACTGAAGCTTTCTTT. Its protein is CASSLNVFTEAFF.

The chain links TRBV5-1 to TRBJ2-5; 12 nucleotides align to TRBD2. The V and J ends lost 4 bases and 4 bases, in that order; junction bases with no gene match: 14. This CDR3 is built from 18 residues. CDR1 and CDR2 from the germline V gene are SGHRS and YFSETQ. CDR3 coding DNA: TGCGCCAGCAGCCAAATCGGACTAGCGGGGACAGGAGGAGAGACCCAGTACTTC. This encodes CASSQIGLAGTGGETQYF.